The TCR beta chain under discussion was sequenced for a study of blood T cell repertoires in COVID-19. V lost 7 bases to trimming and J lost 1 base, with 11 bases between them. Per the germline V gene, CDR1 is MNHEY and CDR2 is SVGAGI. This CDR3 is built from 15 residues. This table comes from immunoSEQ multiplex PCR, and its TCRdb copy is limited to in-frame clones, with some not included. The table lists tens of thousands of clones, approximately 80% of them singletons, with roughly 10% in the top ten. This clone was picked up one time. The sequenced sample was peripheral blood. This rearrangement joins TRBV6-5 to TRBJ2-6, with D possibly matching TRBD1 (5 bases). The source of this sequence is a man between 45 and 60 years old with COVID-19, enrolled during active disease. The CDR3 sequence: CASTQGVSGANVLTF. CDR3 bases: TGTGCCAGCACCCAAGGGGTGTCTGGGGCCAACGTCCTGACTTTC.